These T cell receptor beta chains were read from a single sample in a study of T cells in Graves' hyperthyroidism and ophthalmopathy. TCRdb reanalysed the multiplex PCR reads using MiXCR and keeps one entry per CDR3 protein. The table has around 570,000 distinct CDR3 sequences, 20% seen once. Sequencing input: blood. These receptors originate from a man aged 35 to 55 with Graves' ophthalmopathy. The CDR3 runs from the conserved cysteine through the conserved F or W. Fields, in order: D gene, clone size, J gene, V gene, CDR3 DNA, CDR3 protein. D genes are given only for firm matches. Clone size appears in some rows only: once, few, many, or a class for an expanded clone.

-	few	TRBJ2-7	TRBV18	TGTGCCAGCTCACATATACAAGGTTGGGACTCCTACGAGCAGTACTTC	CASSHIQGWDSYEQYF
TRBD1	-	TRBJ2-7	TRBV6-1	TGTGCCAGCAGAACCGGGACAGGGTGGAACGAGCAGTACTTC	CASRTGTGWNEQYF
TRBD1	few	TRBJ2-5	TRBV19	TGTGCCAGTAGTCCCAGGGACAGGGGGCTTGAGACCCAGTACTTC	CASSPRDRGLETQYF
-	few	TRBJ2-3	TRBV20-1	TGCAGTGCTGGGGACGATACGCAGTATTTT	CSAGDDTQYF
-	many	TRBJ1-1	TRBV27	TGTGCCAGCAGTAGACAGGAAATGAACACTGAAGCTTTCTTT	CASSRQEMNTEAFF
-	many	TRBJ2-7	TRBV18	TGTGCCAGCTCACCCCCCGACGGGGACGAGCAGTACTTC	CASSPPDGDEQYF
-	-	TRBJ1-5	TRBV20-1	TGCAGTGCTGCCTCGGCGGAGGGGGGCAATCAGCCCCAGCATTTT	CSAASAEGGNQPQHF
-	few	TRBJ2-3	TRBV30	TGTGCCTGGAGCGCAGGGACAACTAGCACAGATACGCAGTATTTT	CAWSAGTTSTDTQYF
TRBD2	-	TRBJ2-3	TRBV9	TGTGCCAGCAGCGTAGCTAGCGGGGGAACAGATACGCAGTATTTT	CASSVASGGTDTQYF
-	-	TRBJ1-3	TRBV20-1	TGCAGAGCTTTCTCTGGAAACACCACATATTTT	CRAFSGNTTYF
-	many	TRBJ1-1	TRBV5-1	TGCGCCAGCAGTACTAGTGCCATGAACACTGAAGCTTTCTTT	CASSTSAMNTEAFF
TRBD2	many	TRBJ2-4	TRBV7-2	TGTGCCAGCAGCTCAGGGACTAGCGGCAAAAACATTCAGTACTTC	CASSSGTSGKNIQYF
-	-	TRBJ2-7	TRBV5-1	TGCGCCAGCAGCACCTGGGGAGGGGGAGAGGAGCAGTACTTC	CASSTWGGGEEQYF
-	-	TRBJ2-6	TRBV6-1	TGTGCCAGCAGTCCGCCCTACTTCCAGGGCTCTGGGGCCAACGTCCTGACTTTC	CASSPPYFQGSGANVLTF
TRBD1	few	TRBJ1-6	TRBV9	TGTGCCAGCAGCGTATGGGACAGGCCTTCACCCCTCCACTTT	CASSVWDRPSPLHF
TRBD2	few	TRBJ2-5	TRBV20-1	TGCAGTGCTAGTACCGGGACTAGCGTCTCTGAGGAGACCCAGTACTTC	CSASTGTSVSEETQYF
-	many	TRBJ2-3	TRBV18	TGTGCCAGCTCACCACCTTGGGCAGATACGCAGTATTTT	CASSPPWADTQYF
TRBD2	many	TRBJ2-1	TRBV18	TGTGCCAGCATCCCTCCGGGAGGTAATGAGCAGTTCTTC	CASIPPGGNEQFF
-	-	TRBJ1-3	TRBV27	TGTGCCAGCAGTACACTCAGGGACGGCGGTGGAAACACCATATATTTT	CASSTLRDGGGNTIYF
-	-	TRBJ2-7	TRBV13	TGTGCCAGCAGCTTGAGGACAGCTGCCTACGAGCAGTACTTC	CASSLRTAAYEQYF
TRBD2	few	TRBJ2-5	TRBV30	TGTGCCTGGTTAGCGGGAGGCGAGACCCAGTACTTC	CAWLAGGETQYF
-	many	TRBJ1-2	TRBV6-1	TGTGCCAGCAGCGACCGGCCCGGAGCCACTGGCTACACCTTC	CASSDRPGATGYTF
TRBD2	-	TRBJ2-5	TRBV3-1	TGTGCCAGCAGCTCCCGCCGCCCGACTAGCGGGGGTAAAGAGACCCAGTACTTC	CASSSRRPTSGGKETQYF
-	-	TRBJ1-2	TRBV6-5	TGTGCCAGCAGTTACGGAGGGTTTCCCTATGGCTACACCTTC	CASSYGGFPYGYTF
TRBD2	-	TRBJ2-3	TRBV10-3	TGTGCCATCAGCTCTAGCGGCCCAGATACGCAGTATTTT	CAISSSGPDTQYF
-	-	TRBJ2-3	TRBV5-1	TGCGCCAGCAGCTCCGATAAATACAGGGCTAGTGGCACAGATACGCAGTATTTT	CASSSDKYRASGTDTQYF